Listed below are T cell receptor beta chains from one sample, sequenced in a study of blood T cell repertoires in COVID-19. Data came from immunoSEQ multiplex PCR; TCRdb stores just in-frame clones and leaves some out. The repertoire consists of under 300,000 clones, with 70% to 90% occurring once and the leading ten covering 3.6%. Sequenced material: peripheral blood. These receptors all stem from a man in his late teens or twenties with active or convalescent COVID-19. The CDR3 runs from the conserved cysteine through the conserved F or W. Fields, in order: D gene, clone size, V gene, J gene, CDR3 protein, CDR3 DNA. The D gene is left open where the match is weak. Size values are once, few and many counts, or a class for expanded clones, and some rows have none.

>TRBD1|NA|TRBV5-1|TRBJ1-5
CAGYSPGQGIFQPQHF
TGCGCCGGTTATTCGCCGGGACAGGGAATTTTTCAGCCCCAGCATTTT
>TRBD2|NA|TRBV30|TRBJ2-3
CAWRLAGGRDTQYF
TGTGCCTGGCGACTAGCGGGAGGGAGAGATACGCAGTATTTT
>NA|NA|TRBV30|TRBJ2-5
CAWRRGTETQYF
TGTGCCTGGAGACGCGGTACAGAGACCCAGTACTTC
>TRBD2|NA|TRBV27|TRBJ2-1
CASSYGLAGGYEQFF
TGTGCCAGCAGTTACGGGTTAGCGGGAGGGTATGAGCAGTTCTTC
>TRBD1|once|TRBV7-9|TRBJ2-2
CASYPGQGLVGELFF
TGTGCCAGCTACCCGGGACAGGGGTTGGTCGGGGAGCTGTTTTTT
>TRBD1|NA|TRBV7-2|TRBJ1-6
CASSPYRGTANSPLHF
TGTGCCAGCAGCCCTTACAGGGGGACGGCTAATTCACCCCTCCACTTT
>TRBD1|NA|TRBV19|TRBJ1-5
CASSIGGIGQGGSQPQHF
TGTGCCAGTAGTATCGGCGGGATAGGACAGGGAGGTTCTCAGCCCCAGCATTTT
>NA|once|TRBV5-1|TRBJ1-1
CASSWIQGKAFF
TGCGCCAGCAGCTGGATACAGGGTAAAGCTTTCTTT
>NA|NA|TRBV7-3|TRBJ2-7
CASSSPARGHEQYF
TGTGCCAGCAGCTCACCGGCCAGGGGTCACGAGCAGTACTTC
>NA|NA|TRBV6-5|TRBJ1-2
CASSPTTGLAGYTF
TGTGCCAGCAGCCCAACTACAGGGCTGGCTGGCTACACCTTC
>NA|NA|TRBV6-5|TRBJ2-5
CASSYSDLETQYF
TGTGCCAGCAGTTACTCGGACTTAGAGACCCAGTACTTC
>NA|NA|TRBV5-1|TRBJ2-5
CASSLVRPEETQYF
TGCGCCAGCAGCTTGGTCCGTCCGGAAGAGACCCAGTACTTC
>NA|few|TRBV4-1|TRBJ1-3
CATLSSGNTIYF
TGCGCCACCCTGAGCTCTGGAAACACCATATATTTT
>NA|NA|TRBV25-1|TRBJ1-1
CASSESLLSGTLNTEAFF
TGTGCCAGCAGTGAATCCCTCCTTTCCGGGACATTGAACACTGAAGCTTTCTTT
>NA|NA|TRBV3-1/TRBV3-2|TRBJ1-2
CASSQLLTGNYGYTF
TGTGCCAGCAGCCAATTGCTTACAGGGAACTATGGCTACACCTTC
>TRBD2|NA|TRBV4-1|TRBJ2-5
CASSQVWTGGETQYF
TGCGCCAGCAGCCAAGTCTGGACCGGGGGGGAGACCCAGTACTTC
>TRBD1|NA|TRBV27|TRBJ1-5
CASSPLGQGGDQPQHF
TGTGCCAGCAGTCCACTGGGACAGGGTGGGGATCAGCCCCAGCATTTT
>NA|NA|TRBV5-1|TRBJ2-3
CASSLVAGTDTQYF
TGCGCCAGCAGCTTGGTCGCAGGCACAGATACGCAGTATTTT